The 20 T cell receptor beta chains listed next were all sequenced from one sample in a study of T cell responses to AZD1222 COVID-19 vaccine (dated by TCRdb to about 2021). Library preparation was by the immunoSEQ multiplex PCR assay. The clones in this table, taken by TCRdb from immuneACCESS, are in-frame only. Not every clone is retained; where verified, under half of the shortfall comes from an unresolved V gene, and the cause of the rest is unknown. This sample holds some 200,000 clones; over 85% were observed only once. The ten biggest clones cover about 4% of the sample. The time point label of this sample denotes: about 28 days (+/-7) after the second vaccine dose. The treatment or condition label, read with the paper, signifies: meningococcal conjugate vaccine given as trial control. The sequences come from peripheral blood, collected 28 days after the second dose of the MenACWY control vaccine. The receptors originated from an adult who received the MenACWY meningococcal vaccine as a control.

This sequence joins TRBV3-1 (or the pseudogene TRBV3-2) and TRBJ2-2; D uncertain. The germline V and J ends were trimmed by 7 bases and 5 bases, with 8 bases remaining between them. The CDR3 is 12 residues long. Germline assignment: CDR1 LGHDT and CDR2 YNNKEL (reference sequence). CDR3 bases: TGTGCCAGCACCGCACGGACCGGGGAGCTGTTTTTT. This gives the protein CASTARTGELFF.

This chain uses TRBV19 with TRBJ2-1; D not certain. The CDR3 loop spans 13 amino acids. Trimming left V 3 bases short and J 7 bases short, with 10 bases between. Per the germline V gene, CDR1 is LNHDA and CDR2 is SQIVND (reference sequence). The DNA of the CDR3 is TGTGCCAGTAGTATTGCCAGTCTGAATGAGCAGTTCTTC. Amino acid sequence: CASSIASLNEQFF.

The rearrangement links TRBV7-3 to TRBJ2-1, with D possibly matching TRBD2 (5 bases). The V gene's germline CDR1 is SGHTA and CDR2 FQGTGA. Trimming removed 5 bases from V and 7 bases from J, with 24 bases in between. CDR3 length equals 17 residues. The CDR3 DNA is TGTGCCAGCAGCCCTACCCGGGAAGCGGCCCTGAGGAATGAGCAGTTCTTC. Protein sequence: CASSPTREAALRNEQFF.

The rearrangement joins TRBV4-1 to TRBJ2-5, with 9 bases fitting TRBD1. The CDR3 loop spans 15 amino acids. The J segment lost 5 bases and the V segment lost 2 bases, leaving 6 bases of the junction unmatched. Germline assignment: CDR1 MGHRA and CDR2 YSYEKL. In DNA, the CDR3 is TGCGCCAGCAGCCAATCGGGACAGGGTGGGGAGACCCAGTACTTC. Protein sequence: CASSQSGQGGETQYF.

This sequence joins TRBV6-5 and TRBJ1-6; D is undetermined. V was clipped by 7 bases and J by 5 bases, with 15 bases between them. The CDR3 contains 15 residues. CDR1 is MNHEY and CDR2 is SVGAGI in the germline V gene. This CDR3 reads CASTEGPRHNSPLHF. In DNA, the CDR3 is TGTGCCAGCACCGAGGGTCCAAGGCATAATTCACCCCTCCACTTT.

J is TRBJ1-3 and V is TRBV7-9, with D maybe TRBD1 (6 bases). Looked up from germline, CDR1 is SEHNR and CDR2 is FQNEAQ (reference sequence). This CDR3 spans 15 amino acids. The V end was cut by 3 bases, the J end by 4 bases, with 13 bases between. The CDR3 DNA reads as TGTGCCAGCAGCTTGCAGGGGAGCGTCGGAAACACCATATATTTT. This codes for CASSLQGSVGNTIYF. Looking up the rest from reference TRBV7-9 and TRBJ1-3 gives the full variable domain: DTGVSQNPRHKITKRGQNVTFRCDPISEHNRLYWYRQTLGQGPEFLTYFQNEAQLEKSRLLSDRFSAERPKGSFSTLEIQRTEQGDSAMYLCASSLQGSVGNTIYFGEGSWLTVV.

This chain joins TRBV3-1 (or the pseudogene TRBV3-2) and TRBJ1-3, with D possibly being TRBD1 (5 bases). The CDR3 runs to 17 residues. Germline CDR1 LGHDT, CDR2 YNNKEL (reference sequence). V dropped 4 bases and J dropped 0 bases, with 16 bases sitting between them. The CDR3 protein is CASSRRGTFGSGNTIYF. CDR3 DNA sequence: TGTGCCAGCAGCCGCCGAGGGACGTTCGGCTCTGGAAACACCATATATTTT.

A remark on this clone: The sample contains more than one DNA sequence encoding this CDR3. CDR3 sequence: CASSLFWGSTDTQYF. In DNA, the CDR3 is TGTGCCAGCAGTTTATTTTGGGGAAGCACAGATACGCAGTATTTT. The chain links TRBV27 to TRBJ2-3; D gene unclear. Per the germline V gene, CDR1 is MNHEY and CDR2 is SMNVEV (reference sequence). V lost 1 base to trimming and J lost 0 bases, with 8 bases between them. This CDR3 comprises 15 residues.

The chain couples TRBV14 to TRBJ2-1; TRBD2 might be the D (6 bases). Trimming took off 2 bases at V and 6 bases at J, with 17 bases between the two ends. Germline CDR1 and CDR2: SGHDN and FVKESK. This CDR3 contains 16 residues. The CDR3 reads CASSQYSREPGNEQFF. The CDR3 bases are TGTGCCAGCAGCCAATATAGTCGGGAGCCAGGCAATGAGCAGTTCTTC.

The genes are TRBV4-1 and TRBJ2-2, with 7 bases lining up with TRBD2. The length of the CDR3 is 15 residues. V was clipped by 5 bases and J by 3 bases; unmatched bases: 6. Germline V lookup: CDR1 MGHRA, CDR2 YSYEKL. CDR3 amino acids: CASSKSAGDTGELFF. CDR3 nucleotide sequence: TGCGCCAGCAGCAAAAGTGCGGGAGACACCGGGGAGCTGTTTTTT.

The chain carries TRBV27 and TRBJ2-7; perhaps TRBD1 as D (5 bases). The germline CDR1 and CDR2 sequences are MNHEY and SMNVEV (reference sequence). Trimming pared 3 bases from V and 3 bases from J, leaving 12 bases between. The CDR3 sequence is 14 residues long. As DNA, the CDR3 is TGTGCCAGCAGTTTTGCAGGGATAATCTACGAGCAGTACTTC. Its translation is CASSFAGIIYEQYF.

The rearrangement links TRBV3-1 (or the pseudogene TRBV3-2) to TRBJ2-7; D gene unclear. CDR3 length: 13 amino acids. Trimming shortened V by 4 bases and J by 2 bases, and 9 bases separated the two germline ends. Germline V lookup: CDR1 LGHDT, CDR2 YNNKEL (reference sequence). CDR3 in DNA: TGTGCCAGCAGCCTCGCCCTGGCCTACGAGCAGTACTTC. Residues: CASSLALAYEQYF.

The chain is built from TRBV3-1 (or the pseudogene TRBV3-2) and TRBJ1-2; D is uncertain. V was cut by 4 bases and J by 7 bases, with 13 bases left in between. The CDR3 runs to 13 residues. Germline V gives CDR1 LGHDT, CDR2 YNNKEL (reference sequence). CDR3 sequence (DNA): TGTGCCAGCAGCCTAGCTGACTTGGGTGGCTACACCTTC. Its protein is CASSLADLGGYTF.

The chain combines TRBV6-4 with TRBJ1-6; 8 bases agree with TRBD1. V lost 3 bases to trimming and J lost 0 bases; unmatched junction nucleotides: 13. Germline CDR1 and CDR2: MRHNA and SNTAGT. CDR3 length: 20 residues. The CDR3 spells CASSEVPGQATSSYNSPLHF. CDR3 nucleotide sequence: TGTGCCAGCAGTGAGGTACCGGGACAGGCGACGAGCTCCTATAATTCACCCCTCCACTTT.

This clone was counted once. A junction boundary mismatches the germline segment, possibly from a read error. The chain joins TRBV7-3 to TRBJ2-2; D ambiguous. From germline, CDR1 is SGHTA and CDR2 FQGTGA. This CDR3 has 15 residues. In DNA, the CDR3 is TGTGCCAGCAGCCTAACCCCAGGGAACACCGGGGAGCTGTTTTTT. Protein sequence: CASSLTPGNTGELFF.

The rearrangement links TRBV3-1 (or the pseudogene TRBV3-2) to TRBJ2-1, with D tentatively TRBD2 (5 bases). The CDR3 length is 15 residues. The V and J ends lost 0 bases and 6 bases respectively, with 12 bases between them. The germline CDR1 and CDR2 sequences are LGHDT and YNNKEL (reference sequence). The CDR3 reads CASSQDPTRANEQFF. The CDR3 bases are TGTGCCAGCAGCCAAGATCCTACGAGGGCCAATGAGCAGTTCTTC.

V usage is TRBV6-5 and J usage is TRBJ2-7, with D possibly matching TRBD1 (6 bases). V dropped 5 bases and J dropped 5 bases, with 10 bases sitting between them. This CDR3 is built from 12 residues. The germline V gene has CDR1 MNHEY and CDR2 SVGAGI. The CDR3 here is CASSPQGHEQYF. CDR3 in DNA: TGTGCCAGCAGTCCCCAGGGGCACGAGCAGTACTTC.

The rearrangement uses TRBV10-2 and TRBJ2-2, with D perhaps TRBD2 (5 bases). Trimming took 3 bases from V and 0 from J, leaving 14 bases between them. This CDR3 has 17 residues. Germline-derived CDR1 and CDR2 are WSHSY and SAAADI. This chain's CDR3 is CASSETAGGPNTGELFF. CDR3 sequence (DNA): TGCGCCAGCAGTGAAACTGCCGGCGGGCCGAACACCGGGGAGCTGTTTTTT.

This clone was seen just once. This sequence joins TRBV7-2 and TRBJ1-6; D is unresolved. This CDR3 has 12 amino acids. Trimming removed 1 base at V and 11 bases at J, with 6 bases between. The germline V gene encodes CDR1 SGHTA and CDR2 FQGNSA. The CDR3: CASSLVTPPLHF. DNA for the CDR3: TGTGCCAGCAGCTTAGTCACACCACCCCTCCACTTT.

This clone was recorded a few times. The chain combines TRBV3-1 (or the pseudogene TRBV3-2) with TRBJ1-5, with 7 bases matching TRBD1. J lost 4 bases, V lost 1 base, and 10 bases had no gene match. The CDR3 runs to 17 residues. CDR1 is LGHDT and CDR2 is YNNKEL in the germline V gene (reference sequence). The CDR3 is CASSQGLNRGRNQPQHF. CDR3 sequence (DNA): TGTGCCAGCAGCCAAGGTCTGAACAGGGGAAGGAATCAGCCCCAGCATTTT.